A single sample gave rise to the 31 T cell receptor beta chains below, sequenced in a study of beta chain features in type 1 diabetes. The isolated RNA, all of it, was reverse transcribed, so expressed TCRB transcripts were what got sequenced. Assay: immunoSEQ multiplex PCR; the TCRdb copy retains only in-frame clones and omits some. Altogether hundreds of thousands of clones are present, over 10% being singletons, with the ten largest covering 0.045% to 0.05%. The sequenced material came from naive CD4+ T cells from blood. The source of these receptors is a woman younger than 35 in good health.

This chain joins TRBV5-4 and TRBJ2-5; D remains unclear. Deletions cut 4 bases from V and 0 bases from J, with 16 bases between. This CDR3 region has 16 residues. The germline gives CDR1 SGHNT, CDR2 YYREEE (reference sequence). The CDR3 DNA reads TGTGCCAGCAGCCTGTCGGCTCAAGCGTACCAAGAGACCCAGTACTTC. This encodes CASSLSAQAYQETQYF.

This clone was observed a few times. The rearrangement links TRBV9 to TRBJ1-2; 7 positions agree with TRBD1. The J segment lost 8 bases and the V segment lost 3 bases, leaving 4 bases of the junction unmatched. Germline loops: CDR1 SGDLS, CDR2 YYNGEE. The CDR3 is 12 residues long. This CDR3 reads CASSARQGGYTF. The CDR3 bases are TGTGCCAGCAGCGCAAGACAGGGCGGCTACACCTTC.

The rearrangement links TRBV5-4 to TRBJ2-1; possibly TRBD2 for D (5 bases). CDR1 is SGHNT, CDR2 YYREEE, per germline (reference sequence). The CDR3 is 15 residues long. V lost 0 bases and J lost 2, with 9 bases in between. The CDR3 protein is CASSLGGSAYNEQFF. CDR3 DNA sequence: TGTGCCAGCAGCTTGGGCGGTAGCGCCTACAATGAGCAGTTCTTC.

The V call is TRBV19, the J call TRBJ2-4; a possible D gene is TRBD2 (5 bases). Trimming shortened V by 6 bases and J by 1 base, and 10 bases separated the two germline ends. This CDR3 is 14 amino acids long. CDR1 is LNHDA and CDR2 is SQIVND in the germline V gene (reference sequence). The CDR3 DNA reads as TGTGCCAGTAGGCAACCGGGGGCCAAAAACATTCAGTACTTC. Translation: CASRQPGAKNIQYF.

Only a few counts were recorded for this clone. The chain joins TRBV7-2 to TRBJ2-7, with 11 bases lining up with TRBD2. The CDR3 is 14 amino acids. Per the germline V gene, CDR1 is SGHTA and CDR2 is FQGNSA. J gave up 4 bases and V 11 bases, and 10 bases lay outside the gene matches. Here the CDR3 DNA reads TGTGCCTCTCAGTCCATAGCGGGAGGGTACGAGCAGTACTTC. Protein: CASQSIAGGYEQYF.

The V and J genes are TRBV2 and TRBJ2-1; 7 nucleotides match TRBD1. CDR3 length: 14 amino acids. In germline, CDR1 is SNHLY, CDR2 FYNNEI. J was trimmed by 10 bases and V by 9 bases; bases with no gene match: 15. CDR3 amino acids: CASLGTVQKWEQFF. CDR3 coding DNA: TGTGCCAGTCTCGGGACAGTTCAAAAATGGGAGCAGTTCTTC.

CDR3 region: CASSVALAGRYEQFF. In DNA form, the CDR3 reads TGTGCCAGCAGCGTAGCACTAGCGGGAAGGTATGAGCAGTTCTTC. V and J are TRBV9 and TRBJ2-1, with 10 bases aligning to TRBD2. The V gene end was trimmed by 0 bases and the J gene end by 8 bases; junction bases not matched to a gene: 5. CDR1 SGDLS and CDR2 YYNGEE come from the germline V gene. The CDR3 totals 15 residues.

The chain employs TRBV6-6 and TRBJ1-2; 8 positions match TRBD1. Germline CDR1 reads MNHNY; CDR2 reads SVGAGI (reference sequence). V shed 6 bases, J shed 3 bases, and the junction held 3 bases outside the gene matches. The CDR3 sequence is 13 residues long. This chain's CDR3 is CASSVDRDYGYTF. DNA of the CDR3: TGTGCCAGCAGCGTGGACAGGGACTATGGCTACACCTTC.

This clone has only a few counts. Written as DNA, the CDR3 is TGTGCCAGCAGCAAAGCGGGGACGGGGAACACTGAAGCTTTCTTT. As protein: CASSKAGTGNTEAFF. The rearrangement links TRBV7-9 to TRBJ1-1; TRBD1 might be the D (5 bases). Trimming cost V 5 bases and J 1 base, with 14 bases left between them. The CDR3 runs to 15 residues. Germline-derived CDR1 and CDR2 are SEHNR and FQNEAQ (reference sequence).

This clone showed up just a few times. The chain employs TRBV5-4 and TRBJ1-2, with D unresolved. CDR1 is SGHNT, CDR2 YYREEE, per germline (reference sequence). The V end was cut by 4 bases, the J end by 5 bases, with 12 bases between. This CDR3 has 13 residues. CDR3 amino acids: CASSGPYQYGYTF. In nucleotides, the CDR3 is TGTGCCAGCAGCGGGCCGTACCAATATGGCTACACCTTC.

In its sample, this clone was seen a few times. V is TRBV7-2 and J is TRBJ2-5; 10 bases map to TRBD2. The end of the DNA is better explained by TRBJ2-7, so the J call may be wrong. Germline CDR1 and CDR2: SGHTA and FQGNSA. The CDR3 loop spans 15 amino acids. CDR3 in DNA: TGTGCCAGCAGCTTAGAACTAGCGGGATCCTACGAGCAGTACTTC. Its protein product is CASSLELAGSYEQYF.

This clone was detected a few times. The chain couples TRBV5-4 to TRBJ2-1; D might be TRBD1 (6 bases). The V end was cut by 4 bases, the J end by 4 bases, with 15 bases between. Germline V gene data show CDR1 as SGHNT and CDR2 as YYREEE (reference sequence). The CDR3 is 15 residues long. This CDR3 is CASSPTGTLYNEQFF. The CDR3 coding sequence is TGTGCCAGCAGCCCAACCGGGACACTTTACAATGAGCAGTTCTTC.

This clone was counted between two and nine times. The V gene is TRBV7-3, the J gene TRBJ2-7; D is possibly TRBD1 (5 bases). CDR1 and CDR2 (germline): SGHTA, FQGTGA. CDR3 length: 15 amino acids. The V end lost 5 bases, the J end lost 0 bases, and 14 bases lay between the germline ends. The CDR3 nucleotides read TGTGCCAGCAGCATTCAGGGTATAGGCTCCTACGAGCAGTACTTC. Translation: CASSIQGIGSYEQYF.

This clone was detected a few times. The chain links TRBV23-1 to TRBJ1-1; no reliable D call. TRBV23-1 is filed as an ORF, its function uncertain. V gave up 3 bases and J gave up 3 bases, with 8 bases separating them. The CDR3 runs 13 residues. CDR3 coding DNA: TGCGCCAGCAGTCAGGGTAAAGACACTGAAGCTTTCTTT. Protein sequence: CASSQGKDTEAFF.

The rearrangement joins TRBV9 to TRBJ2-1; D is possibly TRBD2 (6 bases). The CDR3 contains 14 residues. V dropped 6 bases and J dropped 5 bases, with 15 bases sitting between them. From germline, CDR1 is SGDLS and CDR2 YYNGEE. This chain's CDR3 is CASNQRATNNEQFF. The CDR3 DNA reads TGTGCCAGCAATCAGCGGGCGACAAACAATGAGCAGTTCTTC.

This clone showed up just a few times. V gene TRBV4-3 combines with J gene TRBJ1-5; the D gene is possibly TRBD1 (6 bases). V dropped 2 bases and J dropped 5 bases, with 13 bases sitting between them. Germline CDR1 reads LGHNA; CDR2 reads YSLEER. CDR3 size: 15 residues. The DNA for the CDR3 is TGCGCCAGCAGCCAAACCCACGGGGGCTATCAGCCCCAGCATTTT. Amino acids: CASSQTHGGYQPQHF.

The CDR3 reads CASSPIGANTEAFF. In nucleotides, the CDR3 is TGTGCCAGCAGCCCCATAGGGGCGAACACTGAAGCTTTCTTT. J is TRBJ1-1 and V is TRBV7-6, with a tentative D call TRBD1 (5 bases). The V end was cut by 5 bases, the J end by 1 base, with 11 bases between. Germline CDR1 is SGHVS and CDR2 is FNYEAQ. The length of the CDR3 is 14 residues.

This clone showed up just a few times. The CDR3 DNA reads TGTGCCAGCTCACCCGAATTTTGGCGGCGGAGTTATGAGGGAGAGCAGTTCTTC. It codes for CASSPEFWRRSYEGEQFF. The V call is TRBV18, the J call TRBJ2-1; D is perhaps TRBD2 (5 bases). V was pared by 3 bases and J by 10 bases, with 28 bases between. This CDR3 is 18 amino acids long. CDR1 is KGHSH and CDR2 is LQKENI in the germline V gene.

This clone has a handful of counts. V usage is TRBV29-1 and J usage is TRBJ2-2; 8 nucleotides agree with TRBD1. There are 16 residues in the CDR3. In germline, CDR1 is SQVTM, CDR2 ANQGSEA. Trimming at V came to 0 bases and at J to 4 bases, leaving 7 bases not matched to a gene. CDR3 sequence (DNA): TGCAGCGTTGAAGAAGAGACAGGGGTCGGCACCGGGGAGCTGTTTTTT. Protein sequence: CSVEEETGVGTGELFF.

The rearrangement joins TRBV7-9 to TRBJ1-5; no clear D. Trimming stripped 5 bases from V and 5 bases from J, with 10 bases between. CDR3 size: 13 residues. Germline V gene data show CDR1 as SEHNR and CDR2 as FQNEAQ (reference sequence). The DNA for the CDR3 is TGTGCCAGCAGCCTTAGGAGGGATCAGCCCCAGCATTTT. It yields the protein CASSLRRDQPQHF.

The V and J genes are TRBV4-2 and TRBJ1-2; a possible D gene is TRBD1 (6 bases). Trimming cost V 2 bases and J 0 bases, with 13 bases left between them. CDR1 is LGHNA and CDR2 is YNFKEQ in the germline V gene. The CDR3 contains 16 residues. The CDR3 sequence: CASSQRAGGPNYGYTF. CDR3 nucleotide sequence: TGTGCCAGCAGCCAACGGGCCGGGGGGCCTAACTATGGCTACACCTTC.

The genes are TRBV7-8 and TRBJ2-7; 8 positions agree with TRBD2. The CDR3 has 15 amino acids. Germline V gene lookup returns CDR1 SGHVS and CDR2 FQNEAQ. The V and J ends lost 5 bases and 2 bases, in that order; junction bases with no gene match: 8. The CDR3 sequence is CASSARGGSTYEQYF. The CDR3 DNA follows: TGTGCCAGCAGCGCCCGGGGGGGATCAACCTACGAGCAGTACTTC.

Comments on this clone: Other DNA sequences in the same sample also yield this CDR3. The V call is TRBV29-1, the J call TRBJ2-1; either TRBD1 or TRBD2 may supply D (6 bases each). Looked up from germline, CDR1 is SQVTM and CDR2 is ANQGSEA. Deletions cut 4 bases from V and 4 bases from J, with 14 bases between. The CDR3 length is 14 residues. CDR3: CSVGGRGAYNEQFF. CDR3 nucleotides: TGCAGCGTTGGGGGGCGGGGAGCGTACAATGAGCAGTTCTTC.

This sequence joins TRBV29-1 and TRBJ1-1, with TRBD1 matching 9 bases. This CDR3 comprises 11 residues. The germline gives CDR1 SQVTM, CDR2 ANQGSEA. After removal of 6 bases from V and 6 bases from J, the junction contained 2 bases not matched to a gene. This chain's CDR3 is CSVRDRAEAFF. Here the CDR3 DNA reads TGCAGCGTCCGGGACAGGGCTGAAGCTTTCTTT.

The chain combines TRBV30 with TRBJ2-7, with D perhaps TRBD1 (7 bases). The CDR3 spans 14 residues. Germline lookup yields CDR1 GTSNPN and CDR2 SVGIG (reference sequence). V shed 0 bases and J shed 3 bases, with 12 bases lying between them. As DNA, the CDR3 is TGTGCCTGGAGTGTGGGGGGACAGAGCTACGAGCAGTACTTC. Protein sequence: CAWSVGGQSYEQYF. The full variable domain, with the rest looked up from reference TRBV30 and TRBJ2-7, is SQTIHQWPATLVQPVGSPLSLECTVEGTSNPNLYWYRQAAGRGLQLLFYSVGIGQISSEVPQNLSASRPQDRQFILSSKKLLLSDSGFYLCAWSVGGQSYEQYFGPGTRLTVT.

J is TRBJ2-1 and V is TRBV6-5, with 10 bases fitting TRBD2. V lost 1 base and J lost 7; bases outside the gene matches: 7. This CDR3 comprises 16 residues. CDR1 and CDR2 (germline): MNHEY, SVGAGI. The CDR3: CASSYYSSGRMNEQFF. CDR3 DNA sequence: TGTGCCAGCAGTTACTATTCTAGCGGGAGAATGAATGAGCAGTTCTTC.

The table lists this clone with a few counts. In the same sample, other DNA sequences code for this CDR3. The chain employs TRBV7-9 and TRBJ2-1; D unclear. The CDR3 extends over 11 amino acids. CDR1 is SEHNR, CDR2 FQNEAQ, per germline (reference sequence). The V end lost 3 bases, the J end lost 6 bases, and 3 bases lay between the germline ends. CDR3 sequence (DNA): TGTGCCAGCAGCTTGGGCAATGAGCAGTTCTTC. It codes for CASSLGNEQFF.

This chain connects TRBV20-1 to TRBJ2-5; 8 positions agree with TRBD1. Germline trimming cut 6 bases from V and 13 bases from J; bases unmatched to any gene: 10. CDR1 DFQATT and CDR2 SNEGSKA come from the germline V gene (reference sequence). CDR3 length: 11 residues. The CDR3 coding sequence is TGCAGTGCCGAGACCGGGACAGGATCGTACTTC. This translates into CSAETGTGSYF.

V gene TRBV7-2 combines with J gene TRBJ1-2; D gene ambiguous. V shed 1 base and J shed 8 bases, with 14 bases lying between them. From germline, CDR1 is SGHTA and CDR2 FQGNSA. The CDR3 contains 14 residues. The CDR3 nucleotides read TGTGCCAGCAGCTTAGGACGGCAGCCGGAGGGCTACACCTTC. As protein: CASSLGRQPEGYTF.

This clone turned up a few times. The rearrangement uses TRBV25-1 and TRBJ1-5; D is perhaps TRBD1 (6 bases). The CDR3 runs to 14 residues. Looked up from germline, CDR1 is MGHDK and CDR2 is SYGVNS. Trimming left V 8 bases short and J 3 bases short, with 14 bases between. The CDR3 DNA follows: TGTGCCAGCTCTGGGGGGCATGTCAATCAGCCCCAGCATTTT. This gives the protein CASSGGHVNQPQHF.

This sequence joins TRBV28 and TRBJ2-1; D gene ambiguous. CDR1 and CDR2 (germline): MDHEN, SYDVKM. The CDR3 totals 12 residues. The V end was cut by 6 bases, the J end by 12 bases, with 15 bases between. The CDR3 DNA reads TGTGCCAGCAGCCAATTGGCGGTCGGGCAGTTCTTC. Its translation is CASSQLAVGQFF. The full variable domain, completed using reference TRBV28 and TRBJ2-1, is DVKVTQSSRYLVKRTGEKVFLECVQDMDHENMFWYRQDPGLGLRLIYFSYDVKMKEKGDIPEGYSVSREKKERFSLILESASTNQTSMYLCASSQLAVGQFFGPGTRLTVL.